The 2 T cell receptor beta chains below come from one sample, sequenced in a study of blood T cell repertoires in COVID-19. Using immunoSEQ multiplex PCR, the repertoire was profiled, and TCRdb retains in-frame clones only, with some absent. The sample yields around 260,000 clones, 85% seen once. The specimen was peripheral blood. The receptors stem from a human donor in a cohort sampled during active COVID-19.

The J gene is TRBJ2-1, the V gene TRBV19, with 9 positions matching TRBD2. Germline V gene lookup returns CDR1 LNHDA and CDR2 SQIVND (reference sequence). The trim removed 5 bases at V and 6 bases at J, leaving 11 bases unmatched. This CDR3 comprises 16 residues. The CDR3 here is CASSAVSSGKSNEQFF. The CDR3 coding sequence is TGTGCCAGTAGTGCAGTATCTAGCGGGAAGAGCAATGAGCAGTTCTTC.

The V call is TRBV19, the J call TRBJ1-4, with 7 positions matching TRBD1. Unmatched junction bases numbered 10, after V lost 3 bases and J lost 6 bases. The germline CDR1 and CDR2 sequences are LNHDA and SQIVND (reference sequence). The CDR3 consists of 16 residues. The chain's CDR3 is CASSIRTRTGDEKLFF. The CDR3 DNA is TGTGCCAGTAGTATTAGGACCCGGACAGGAGATGAAAAACTGTTTTTT.